One sample yielded the 8 T cell receptor beta chains listed below, sequenced in a study of blood T cells in healthy people across ages. The authors ran a second PCR of roughly 6 to 12 cycles using a sample-barcoded 5' primer and a J-beta primer mix. From the 5' RACE reads, TCRdb called clonotypes with MiXCR, one entry per CDR3 protein. The sample carries over a million distinct CDR3 sequences, 40% to 55% recorded once. The source material was blood. These receptors were taken from a woman aged 60 to 75 in good health.

This sequence joins TRBV20-1 and TRBJ2-3; 8 nucleotides line up with TRBD2. The trim removed 4 bases at V and 1 base at J, leaving 4 bases unmatched. Looked up from germline, CDR1 is DFQATT and CDR2 is SNEGSKA (reference sequence). This CDR3 spans 14 amino acids. For the CDR3, the DNA is TGCAGTGCTATCTCGACTAGCGGCACAGATACGCAGTATTTT. This sequence encodes CSAISTSGTDTQYF.

This CDR3 reads CASSLEFGYYCEQYF. The DNA for the CDR3 is TGTGCCAGCAGCTTAGAATTCGGCTACTACTGCGAGCAGTACTTC. The chain has TRBV7-2 and TRBJ2-4; D is ambiguous. The tail of the sequence fits TRBJ2-7 better, so the J call may be wrong. In germline, CDR1 is SGHTA, CDR2 FQGNSA. CDR3 length: 15 amino acids.

Turning to this clonotype: Germline is not matched at one junction end, which may reflect a read error. The CDR3 DNA reads as TGTGCCAGTAGCCAAGCGTTCGGGGCAACCCCAGATACGCAGTATTTT. This translates into CASSQAFGATPDTQYF. The rearrangement links TRBV3-1 to TRBJ2-3; either TRBD1 or TRBD2 may fit D (5 bases each). The CDR3 has 16 residues. Germline values: CDR1 LGHDT, CDR2 YNNKEL (reference sequence).

The chain is built from TRBV27 and TRBJ1-1; unclear D gene. The CDR3 is 16 amino acids. CDR1 MNHEY and CDR2 SMNVEV come from the germline V gene (reference sequence). V gave up 5 bases and J gave up 1 base, with 17 bases separating them. CDR3 DNA: TGTGCCAGCAGTCCCGGACGGTCGGGGTGGAACACTGAAGCTTTCTTT. It codes for CASSPGRSGWNTEAFF.

This chain joins TRBV7-9 and TRBJ2-5; 10 bases are shared with TRBD1. Germline V gene sequence: CDR1 SEHNR, CDR2 FQNEAQ (reference sequence). The CDR3 contains 15 residues. V trimming: 5 bases; J trimming: 3 bases; junction bases outside the gene matches: 6. This CDR3 is CASSTTGTGEETQYF. In DNA, the CDR3 is TGTGCCAGCAGCACCACCGGGACAGGGGAAGAGACCCAGTACTTC.

The V call is TRBV6-2 or TRBV6-3, the J call TRBJ2-5; 8 bases are a match to TRBD2. With 5 bases clipped from V and 5 bases from J, the junction kept 19 bases outside the gene matches. The CDR3 spans 18 residues. CDR1 is MNHEY and CDR2 is SVGEGT in the germline V gene. The CDR3 DNA reads as TGTGCCAGCAGTGACTACCTTAGCGGGAACCCCCGGAGGGAGACCCAGTACTTC. Its protein product is CASSDYLSGNPRRETQYF.

This clonotype was picked up a small number of times. The chain carries TRBV12-3 or TRBV12-4 and TRBJ1-2; tentative D call: TRBD1 (6 bases). The CDR3 consists of 17 residues. The V gene lost 6 bases and the J gene lost 4 bases, with 24 bases spanning the gap. The CDR3 spells CASRTGGRRQAFYGYTF. Here the CDR3 DNA reads TGTGCCAGCAGAACCGGGGGGAGAAGACAGGCCTTCTATGGCTACACCTTC.

This clonotype showed up just a few times. The chain uses TRBV5-1 and TRBJ2-6; D unclear. CDR3 length equals 16 residues. Per germline, CDR1 SGHRS and CDR2 YFSETQ. Trimming removed 6 bases from V and 0 bases from J, with 13 bases in between. The CDR3 is CASTRTVSSGANVLTF. The CDR3 nucleotides are TGCGCCAGCACCCGGACGGTGAGCTCTGGGGCCAACGTCCTGACTTTC.